The T cell receptor beta chain described here comes from a study of blood T cell repertoires in COVID-19. TCRdb's table, derived via immunoSEQ multiplex PCR, lists solely in-frame clones and lacks some. The sample comprises 110,000 to 150,000 clones, almost 90% of which are singletons, and about 1.6% rests with the top ten. This CDR3 has 18 residues. Per the germline V gene, CDR1 is KGHSH and CDR2 is LQKENI. Deletions cut 4 bases from V and 5 bases from J, with 23 bases between. The sequencing input was peripheral blood. The rearrangement joins TRBV18 to TRBJ2-2; a possible D gene is TRBD1 (6 bases). The clonotype was recovered from a woman aged 60 to 75 with acute or convalescent COVID-19. The CDR3 region is CASSRGRGGLGSTGELFF. For the CDR3, the DNA is TGTGCCAGCTCACGTGGCCGTGGGGGCTTGGGATCAACCGGGGAGCTGTTTTTT.